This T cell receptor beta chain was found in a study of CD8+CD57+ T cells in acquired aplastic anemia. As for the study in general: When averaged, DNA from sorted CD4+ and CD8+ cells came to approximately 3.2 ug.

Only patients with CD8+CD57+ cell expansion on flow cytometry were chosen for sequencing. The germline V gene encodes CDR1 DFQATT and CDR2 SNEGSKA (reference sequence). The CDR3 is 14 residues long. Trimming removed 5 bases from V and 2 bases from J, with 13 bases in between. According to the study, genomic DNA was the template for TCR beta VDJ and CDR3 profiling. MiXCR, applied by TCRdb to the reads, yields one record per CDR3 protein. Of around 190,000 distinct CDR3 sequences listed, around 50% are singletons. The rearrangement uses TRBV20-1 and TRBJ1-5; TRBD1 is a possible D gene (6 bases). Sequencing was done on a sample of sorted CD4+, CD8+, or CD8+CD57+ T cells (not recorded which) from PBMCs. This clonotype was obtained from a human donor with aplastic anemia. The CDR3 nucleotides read TGCAGTGCTCAACCAGGGGATGGCAATCAGCCCCAGCATTTT. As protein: CSAQPGDGNQPQHF.